The rows below give T cell receptor beta chains drawn from one sample of a study of CD8 T cells in ankylosing spondylitis. TCRdb reanalysed the 5' RACE reads using MiXCR and keeps one entry per CDR3 protein. The repertoire holds around 490,000 distinct CDR3 sequences, roughly 5.2% seen once, with around 3.5% in the top ten. Specimen: blood, either unsorted or a sorted T cell fraction (not recorded which). Receptors were obtained from a male donor with ankylosing spondylitis. Both conserved end residues are part of each CDR3. D genes are given only for firm matches. Where a row states a size, it is once, few, many or the class of an expanded clone; other rows omit it.

TRBD2	many	TRBV7-9	TRBJ2-1	CASSLGLVQNEQFF	TGTGCCAGCAGCCTGGGACTAGTTCAGAATGAGCAGTTCTTC
TRBD1	many	TRBV20-1	TRBJ2-7	CSAKRQGTYEQYF	TGCAGTGCTAAACGACAGGGGACTTACGAGCAGTACTTC
TRBD2	many	TRBV4-3	TRBJ2-1	CASSQELTSGMSEQFF	TGCGCCAGCAGCCAAGAACTGACTAGCGGGATGTCGGAGCAGTTCTTC
NA	many	TRBV7-9	TRBJ2-7	CASSSVTSSYEQYF	TGTGCCAGCAGCTCGGTGACAAGCTCCTACGAGCAGTACTTC
NA	NA	TRBV2	TRBJ2-1	CASRRGISYNEQFF	TGTGCCAGCAGAAGAGGGATCTCCTACAATGAGCAGTTCTTC
NA	NA	TRBV20-1	TRBJ2-5	CSARVVSGPGETQYF	TGCAGTGCTAGAGTGGTGTCAGGCCCGGGGGAGACCCAGTACTTC
NA	many	TRBV25-1	TRBJ1-1	CASSGAGRNTEAFF	TGTGCCAGCAGTGGGGCAGGGAGGAACACTGAAGCTTTCTTT
NA	many	TRBV20-1	TRBJ1-1	CSASKPTSSIAFF	TGCAGTGCTAGTAAACCCACATCGAGTATCGCTTTCTTT
TRBD1	many	TRBV20-1	TRBJ1-3	CSATGGLDTIYF	TGCAGTGCTACAGGGGGCTTGGACACCATATATTTT
NA	many	TRBV18	TRBJ2-7	CASSPQETYEQYF	TGTGCCAGCTCACCCCAGGAAACCTACGAGCAGTACTTC
NA	many	TRBV7-2	TRBJ2-6	CASSPHRVPTGANVLTF	TGTGCCAGCAGCCCCCACAGGGTTCCGACTGGGGCCAACGTCCTGACTTTC
NA	many	TRBV7-9	TRBJ2-5	CASSFQSGETQYF	TGTGCCAGCAGCTTCCAAAGCGGGGAGACCCAGTACTTC
TRBD2	many	TRBV20-1	TRBJ2-3	CSARLSGRADTQYF	TGCAGTGCTAGACTTAGCGGGAGGGCAGATACGCAGTATTTT
NA	many	TRBV9	TRBJ1-3	CASSPTQGNRWGNTIYF	TGTGCCAGCAGCCCAACGCAAGGGAATAGATGGGGAAACACCATATATTTT
TRBD2	NA	TRBV7-3	TRBJ2-3	CASSLRAIERGPSTDTQYF	TGTGCCAGCAGCTTAAGGGCCATCGAGCGGGGGCCTAGCACAGATACGCAGTATTTT
NA	NA	TRBV11-2	TRBJ2-2	CASSSFGWEDTGELFF	TGTGCCAGCAGCTCTTTTGGGTGGGAGGACACCGGGGAGCTGTTTTTT
TRBD2	many	TRBV29-1	TRBJ2-1	CSVDVSGSRNEQFF	TGCAGCGTAGACGTTAGCGGGAGTAGGAATGAGCAGTTCTTC
TRBD1	many	TRBV7-9	TRBJ2-7	CASRHDRGSSYEQYF	TGTGCCAGCAGACACGACAGGGGGAGCTCCTACGAGCAGTACTTC
TRBD1	many	TRBV4-3	TRBJ1-3	CASSQARRGRGNTIYF	TGCGCCAGCAGCCAAGCCCGAAGGGGGCGAGGAAACACCATATATTTT
TRBD2	NA	TRBV7-2	TRBJ2-5	CASSTLAGGWETQYF	TGTGCCAGCAGCACTCTAGCGGGAGGGTGGGAGACCCAGTACTTC
NA	many	TRBV6-5	TRBJ1-2	CASTDLGGYGYTF	TGTGCCAGCACCGATCTGGGGGGCTATGGCTACACCTTC
NA	many	TRBV2	TRBJ2-1	CASIPSRGRNEQFF	TGTGCCAGCATCCCGAGCAGGGGGAGGAATGAGCAGTTCTTC
NA	many	TRBV7-2	TRBJ2-7	CASSLGGGDLSYEQYF	TGTGCCAGCAGCTTAGGGGGCGGAGATCTCTCCTACGAGCAGTACTTC
TRBD2	many	TRBV2	TRBJ2-1	CASSPLGLAGAQNEQFF	TGTGCCAGCAGTCCTCTAGGACTAGCGGGAGCTCAGAATGAGCAGTTCTTC
NA	many	TRBV5-1	TRBJ2-3	CASSDPGLDTQYF	TGCGCCAGCAGCGATCCAGGGTTGGATACGCAGTATTTT
NA	NA	TRBV28	TRBJ2-5	CASSPIRAASETQYF	TGTGCCAGCAGTCCTATAAGGGCAGCTTCGGAGACCCAGTACTTC
TRBD2	NA	TRBV28	TRBJ2-1	CASISGGASNEQFF	TGTGCCAGCATAAGCGGGGGGGCCAGTAATGAGCAGTTCTTC
NA	many	TRBV7-2	TRBJ2-2	CASSLRTDLTGELFF	TGTGCCAGCAGCTTGAGGACAGACTTAACCGGGGAGCTGTTTTTT
NA	many	TRBV20-1	TRBJ2-3	CSARPSVDTQYF	TGCAGTGCTAGACCCTCCGTCGATACGCAGTATTTT
TRBD2	many	TRBV20-1	TRBJ2-2	CSAHPAGGRLTGELFF	TGCAGTGCCCACCCCGCGGGGGGACGCCTCACCGGGGAGCTGTTTTTT
NA	many	TRBV6-5	TRBJ1-1	CASSYSGFGRIDTEAFF	TGTGCCAGCAGTTACTCGGGGTTCGGACGTATTGACACTGAAGCTTTCTTT
NA	few	TRBV15	TRBJ2-1	CATSKSGSSSYNEQFF	TGTGCCACCAGCAAGAGTGGCTCGAGCTCCTACAATGAGCAGTTCTTC
TRBD1	many	TRBV4-1	TRBJ2-1	CASSVTGTARASVF	TGCGCCAGCAGCGTAACCGGGACAGCCCGCGCTTCGGTCTTC
NA	many	TRBV7-3	TRBJ1-1	CASSPYVNTEAFF	TGTGCCAGCAGCCCCTATGTGAACACTGAAGCTTTCTTT
NA	many	TRBV7-9	TRBJ1-2	CASSHRDPIDGYGYTF	TGTGCCAGCAGTCACAGGGACCCCATCGACGGGTATGGCTACACCTTC
NA	many	TRBV15	TRBJ1-6	CATTAAGSYNSPLHF	TGTGCCACAACGGCGGCCGGCTCCTATAATTCACCCCTCCACTTT
NA	NA	TRBV7-2	TRBJ1-1	CASSFDWGANTEAFF	TGTGCCAGCAGCTTCGACTGGGGGGCGAACACTGAAGCTTTCTTT
NA	many	TRBV7-2	TRBJ1-1	CASSLDGKGYTEAFF	TGTGCCAGCAGCTTAGACGGCAAAGGGTACACTGAAGCTTTCTTT
NA	many	TRBV4-2	TRBJ1-4	CASSPLNNEKLFF	TGTGCCAGCAGCCCTCTGAATAATGAAAAACTGTTTTTT
NA	many	TRBV4-3	TRBJ1-2	CASSQDLGGGYTF	TGCGCCAGCAGCCAAGATCTGGGGGGAGGCTACACCTTC
NA	many	TRBV12-3/TRBV12-4	TRBJ2-1	CASSLGLSSYNEQFF	TGTGCCAGCAGTTTGGGACTCAGCTCCTACAATGAGCAGTTCTTC
TRBD1	many	TRBV20-1	TRBJ1-3	CSARATGVGNTIYF	TGCAGTGCTAGAGCAACAGGGGTTGGAAACACCATATATTTT
NA	many	TRBV5-1	TRBJ2-1	CASSGPPLNNEQFF	TGCGCCAGCAGCGGACCCCCGCTAAACAATGAGCAGTTCTTC